Shown below are 28 T cell receptor beta chains from a single sample sequenced in a study of human T cells and chemical hapten exposure. TCRdb ran MiXCR on the RACE reads and lists one entry per CDR3 protein. The sample has tens of thousands of distinct CDR3 sequences, 12% to 15% seen once. Documented time point: pre-sensitization, week 0. Sample treatment: therapeutic diphenylcyclopropenone sensitization with weekly scalp DPC. Sequencing used whole blood, obtained in connection with sensitization to the hapten diphenylcyclopropenone (DPC). The receptors come from a woman aged 50 to 60 with alopecia areata. Some clones in this sample may be carry-over from other donors' samples.

This sequence joins TRBV6-2 or TRBV6-3 and TRBJ2-5; a possible D gene is TRBD2 (5 bases). The CDR3 runs to 14 residues. The germline V gene encodes CDR1 MNHEY and CDR2 SVGEGT. V was clipped by 2 bases and J by 4 bases, with 11 bases between them. Here the CDR3 DNA reads TGTGCCAGCAGTTACGCTCCAGCGGCAGAGACCCAGTACTTC. Translated: CASSYAPAAETQYF.

This sequence joins TRBV28 and TRBJ2-3; 8 bases line up with TRBD2. The germline CDR1 and CDR2 sequences are MDHEN and SYDVKM. This CDR3 comprises 15 residues. V was pared by 6 bases and J by 1 base, with 6 bases of the junction left unmatched. This CDR3 is CASSPRRGGTDTQYF. CDR3 nucleotides: TGTGCCAGCAGCCCCCGGCGGGGGGGCACAGATACGCAGTATTTT.

This chain joins TRBV28 and TRBJ2-7, with 7 bases that match TRBD2. The V gene's germline CDR1 is MDHEN and CDR2 SYDVKM. The trim removed 8 bases at V and 3 bases at J, leaving 13 bases unmatched. The CDR3 extends over 15 amino acids. CDR3 sequence: CASPPSASGYYEQYF. The CDR3 DNA is TGTGCCAGCCCCCCATCGGCTAGCGGATACTACGAGCAGTACTTC.

This clonotype was observed a few times. The V call is TRBV2, the J call TRBJ2-7; D is unclear. Germline V gives CDR1 SNHLY, CDR2 FYNNEI. The CDR3 contains 13 residues. The V end lost 6 bases, the J end lost 1 base, and 10 bases lay between the germline ends. CDR3 residues: CASSLTDSYEQYF. DNA of the CDR3: TGTGCCAGCAGCTTGACGGATTCCTACGAGCAGTACTTC.

This clonotype has a handful of counts. The chain combines TRBV5-5 with TRBJ1-5; unclear D gene. Trimming took 4 bases from V and 6 from J, leaving 17 bases between them. The CDR3 runs 15 residues. The germline CDR1 and CDR2 sequences are SGHKS and YYEKEE (reference sequence). The CDR3 nucleotides read TGTGCCAGCAGCGATCGGGGTCCCCCAGGTCAGCCCCAGCATTTT. Protein sequence: CASSDRGPPGQPQHF.

This clonotype appeared a few times. The V and J genes are TRBV27 and TRBJ2-7, with TRBD2 matching 7 bases. V lost 8 bases to trimming and J lost 2 bases; unmatched junction nucleotides: 18. CDR3 length: 17 amino acids. From germline, CDR1 is MNHEY and CDR2 SMNVEV (reference sequence). The CDR3 region is CASARRAGAIPTYEQYF. The DNA of the CDR3 is TGTGCCAGCGCCCGGAGGGCGGGAGCGATACCGACCTACGAGCAGTACTTC.

In its sample, this clonotype was seen a few times. The V gene is TRBV29-1, the J gene TRBJ2-1, with 8 bases matching TRBD1. The V segment lost 5 bases and the J segment 4 bases; nucleotides outside the gene matches: 4. Per the germline V gene, CDR1 is SQVTM and CDR2 is ANQGSEA. The CDR3 runs to 13 residues. CDR3 residues: CSVYRGNYNEQFF. DNA for the CDR3: TGCAGCGTTTACAGGGGGAATTACAATGAGCAGTTCTTC.

This clonotype was picked up many times. The chain joins TRBV7-9 to TRBJ1-1, with TRBD1 matching over 8 bases. V lost 5 bases to trimming and J lost 1 base; unmatched junction nucleotides: 9. This CDR3 region has 16 residues. The V gene's germline CDR1 is SEHNR and CDR2 FQNEAQ (reference sequence). CDR3 sequence: CASSPRQGLANTEAFF. The CDR3 DNA sequence: TGTGCCAGCAGCCCCCGACAGGGGCTCGCGAACACTGAAGCTTTCTTT. Full variable domain (missing parts from reference TRBV7-9 and TRBJ1-1): DTGVSQNPRHKITKRGQNVTFRCDPISEHNRLYWYRQTLGQGPEFLTYFQNEAQLEKSRLLSDRFSAERPKGSFSTLEIQRTEQGDSAMYLCASSPRQGLANTEAFFGQGTRLTVV.

A single count supports this clonotype. This chain links TRBV5-8 with TRBJ2-5, with no clear D. The V end lost 0 bases, the J end lost 5 bases, and 11 bases lay between the germline ends. Germline CDR1 reads SGHTS; CDR2 reads YDEGEE. This CDR3 comprises 14 residues. The DNA of the CDR3 is TGTGCCAGCAGCTTGGCCCCCCCTCGGGAGACCCAGTACTTC. Amino acids: CASSLAPPRETQYF.

In its sample, this clonotype was seen a few times. The V gene is TRBV20-1, the J gene TRBJ1-5, with 10 bases aligning to TRBD1. The CDR3 covers 15 residues. Trimming took 4 bases from V and 3 from J; bases not matched to a gene: 6. Germline CDR1 is DFQATT and CDR2 is SNEGSKA (reference sequence). CDR3 in amino acids: CSAKTGTGDNQPQHF. The CDR3 DNA sequence: TGCAGTGCTAAAACCGGGACAGGGGACAATCAGCCCCAGCATTTT.

The CDR3 nucleotides are TGCAGTGCTAGAGTAGACAGGACAGGGAACCCCTACGAGCAGTACTTC. It specifies CSARVDRTGNPYEQYF. The rearrangement joins TRBV20-1 to TRBJ2-7, with 8 bases fitting TRBD1. This CDR3 is built from 16 residues. Germline CDR1 is DFQATT and CDR2 is SNEGSKA (reference sequence). Trimming cost V 1 base and J 2 bases; bases outside gene matches: 10.

The sample holds a few counts of this clonotype. The chain is built from TRBV29-1 and TRBJ1-1, with D perhaps TRBD1 (5 bases). CDR1 and CDR2 from the germline V gene are SQVTM and ANQGSEA. The CDR3 runs to 14 residues. With 7 bases removed from V and 0 bases from J, the gap between germline ends came to 15 bases. CDR3 protein: CSATPGALNTEAFF. The CDR3, as DNA: TGCAGCGCCACTCCCGGGGCACTGAACACTGAAGCTTTCTTT.

There are many counts of this clonotype. The chain uses TRBV7-9 and TRBJ2-1; TRBD2 agrees at 8 bases. V was clipped by 5 bases and J by 15 bases; unmatched bases: 15. The CDR3 consists of 14 residues. Germline V gives CDR1 SEHNR, CDR2 FQNEAQ (reference sequence). CDR3 nucleotide sequence: TGTGCCAGCAGCCCCCCCGGAGCGGGGGACTCGCGGTTCTTC. Amino acid sequence: CASSPPGAGDSRFF.

The sample holds a few counts of this clonotype. CDR3 amino acids: CASSSGHFYRGPLVEQYF. The CDR3 nucleotides are TGTGCCAGCAGTTCAGGACACTTTTACAGGGGCCCCCTCGTCGAGCAGTACTTC. The J gene is TRBJ2-7, the V gene TRBV6-2 or TRBV6-3; 7 bases are a match to TRBD1. CDR3 length equals 18 residues. The J segment lost 6 bases and the V segment lost 4 bases, leaving 21 bases of the junction unmatched. Germline-derived CDR1 and CDR2 are MNHEY and SVGEGT.

The CDR3 DNA follows: TGTGCCAGCATTCGGGGACTCGACTACAATGAGCAGTTCTTC. Translating it yields CASIRGLDYNEQFF. The rearrangement links TRBV12-3 or TRBV12-4 to TRBJ2-1; tentative D call: TRBD2 (6 bases). The germline V and J ends were trimmed by 7 bases and 3 bases, with 13 bases remaining between them. The CDR3 is 14 amino acids.

V usage is TRBV29-1 and J usage is TRBJ2-1; TRBD2 matches 13 bases. The J segment lost 8 bases and the V segment lost 4 bases, leaving 5 bases of the junction unmatched. Per germline, CDR1 SQVTM and CDR2 ANQGSEA. The CDR3 has 14 residues. The CDR3 DNA sequence: TGCAGCGTTGGGACTAGCGGGAGTCTTCATGAGCAGTTCTTC. This encodes CSVGTSGSLHEQFF.

This clonotype was found many times. The CDR3 is CASSPGSSNQPQHF. The DNA of the CDR3 is TGTGCCAGCTCACCGGGTTCTAGCAATCAGCCCCAGCATTTT. This chain connects TRBV18 to TRBJ1-5; no clear D gene. This CDR3 has 14 amino acids. Trimming took 3 bases from V and 0 from J, leaving 6 bases between them. Germline assignment: CDR1 KGHSH and CDR2 LQKENI.

In this sample, this clonotype turned up a few times. The chain links TRBV9 to TRBJ2-5, with 7 bases that match TRBD2. Germline trimming cut 4 bases from V and 3 bases from J; bases unmatched to any gene: 9. Germline CDR1 SGDLS, CDR2 YYNGEE. The CDR3 has 15 amino acids. As DNA, the CDR3 is TGTGCCAGCAGCCTCGCCGGGGGGACCGAAGAGACCCAGTACTTC. It encodes CASSLAGGTEETQYF.

This clonotype was seen a few times. This chain joins TRBV2 and TRBJ2-2; D is ambiguous. Germline V lookup: CDR1 SNHLY, CDR2 FYNNEI. V was pared by 7 bases and J by 0 bases, with 9 bases between. This CDR3 is 14 amino acids long. CDR3 amino acids: CASTSGPNTGELFF. DNA for the CDR3: TGTGCCAGCACATCAGGCCCGAACACCGGGGAGCTGTTTTTT. The full variable domain, with the rest looked up from reference TRBV2 and TRBJ2-2, is EPEVTQTPSHQVTQMGQEVILRCVPISNHLYFYWYRQILGQKVEFLVSFYNNEISEKSEIFDDQFSVERPDGSNFTLKIRSTKLEDSAMYFCASTSGPNTGELFFGEGSRLTVL.

This clonotype was found many times. This rearrangement joins TRBV3-1 to TRBJ1-2, with D perhaps TRBD1 (5 bases). V was shortened by 1 base and J by 4 bases, with 16 bases between the two germline ends. This CDR3 is built from 16 residues. The germline gives CDR1 LGHDT, CDR2 YNNKEL (reference sequence). The CDR3 spells CASSQGLSGTAYGYTF. For the CDR3, the DNA is TGTGCCAGCAGCCAAGGACTGTCCGGGACGGCCTATGGCTACACCTTC.

This clonotype was counted only a few times. This chain links TRBV7-9 with TRBJ2-1, with D perhaps TRBD2 (5 bases). V lost 5 bases, J lost 1 base, and 12 bases lay in between. Germline V gives CDR1 SEHNR, CDR2 FQNEAQ (reference sequence). This CDR3 has 15 residues. CDR3 in DNA: TGTGCCAGCAGCCCCCTAAGAGGGTCCTACAATGAGCAGTTCTTC. Amino acid sequence: CASSPLRGSYNEQFF.

V and J are TRBV20-1 and TRBJ1-1; 8 nucleotides match TRBD1. This CDR3 spans 13 amino acids. Germline V lookup: CDR1 DFQATT, CDR2 SNEGSKA (reference sequence). Trimming took 3 bases from V and 0 from J; bases not matched to a gene: 0. CDR3 protein: CSARTGVNTEAFF. Here the CDR3 DNA reads TGCAGTGCTAGGACAGGGGTGAACACTGAAGCTTTCTTT.

J is TRBJ2-7 and V is TRBV18; D ambiguous. V was trimmed by 3 bases and J by 4 bases, leaving 10 bases between them. The CDR3 totals 13 residues. CDR1 is KGHSH and CDR2 is LQKENI in the germline V gene. DNA of the CDR3: TGTGCCAGCTCACCCGGCCAGGTTTACGAGCAGTACTTC. Translated, it gives CASSPGQVYEQYF.

The V gene is TRBV3-1, the J gene TRBJ1-1, with 9 bases aligning to TRBD1. CDR1 is LGHDT and CDR2 is YNNKEL in the germline V gene (reference sequence). The CDR3 spans 15 residues. V was pared by 5 bases and J by 6 bases, with 10 bases of the junction left unmatched. The chain's CDR3 is CASSVEGQGRSEAFF. The CDR3 DNA reads as TGTGCCAGCAGCGTCGAAGGACAGGGGCGGTCTGAAGCTTTCTTT.

The sample holds a few counts of this clonotype. The gene calls are TRBV29-1 and TRBJ2-5; D perhaps matches TRBD2 (6 bases). CDR1 is SQVTM, CDR2 ANQGSEA, per germline. The CDR3 runs to 11 residues. Trimming shortened V by 3 bases and J by 4 bases, and 6 bases separated the two germline ends. The CDR3 spells CSVEGGETQYF. CDR3 bases: TGCAGCGTTGAGGGAGGAGAGACCCAGTACTTC. The full variable domain, its missing parts supplied by reference TRBV29-1 and TRBJ2-5, is SAVISQKPSRDICQRGTSLTIQCQVDSQVTMMFWYRQQPGQSLTLIATANQGSEATYESGFVIDKFPISRPNLTFSTLTVSNMSPEDSSIYLCSVEGGETQYFGPGTRLLVL.

This sequence joins TRBV3-1 and TRBJ2-1; 12 nucleotides align to TRBD2. The V segment lost 4 bases and the J segment 15 bases; nucleotides outside the gene matches: 4. CDR1 and CDR2 from the germline V gene are LGHDT and YNNKEL (reference sequence). The CDR3 runs 12 residues. CDR3 residues: CASSRTSGTRFF. The CDR3 DNA follows: TGTGCCAGCAGCCGGACTAGCGGGACTCGGTTCTTC.

V usage is TRBV20-1 and J usage is TRBJ2-1; no firm D call. Germline CDR1 and CDR2: DFQATT and SNEGSKA (reference sequence). The CDR3 has 11 residues. Trimming took off 0 bases at V and 10 bases at J, with 7 bases between the two ends. The CDR3 region is CSARDRTEQFF. The CDR3 DNA is TGCAGTGCTAGAGATCGGACCGAGCAGTTCTTC.

This clonotype came up a few times. V and J are TRBV29-1 and TRBJ2-3; 12 nucleotides line up with TRBD2. The CDR3 is made up of 14 amino acids. With 7 bases clipped from V and 3 bases from J, the junction kept 5 bases outside the gene matches. CDR1 is SQVTM and CDR2 is ANQGSEA in the germline V gene. The DNA for the CDR3 is TGCAGCGCTTCCGGGACTAGCGGGACAGATACGCAGTATTTT. Protein product: CSASGTSGTDTQYF.